This T cell receptor beta chain was captured by sequencing in a study of blood T cell repertoires in COVID-19. Study-level background: The analysed material was cDNA or gDNA that came from T cells, B-cell-depleted T cells, or PBMCs.

In the original workflow: Amplification with reference gene primers provided the estimates of nucleated cell counts. Sequenced by immunoSEQ multiplex PCR; TCRdb stores in-frame clones only, minus some. V, J and clone size reflect that table, while D and trimming were determined from the DNA. The sample includes 88,000 or so clones, 75% to 90% of them seen just once. Germline V CDR1 and CDR2: SGHAT, FQNNGV. V was clipped by 4 bases and J by 1 base, with 13 bases between them. CDR3 size: 15 residues. The chain recombines TRBV11-2 with TRBJ1-1, with D perhaps TRBD1 (6 bases). This receptor was identified in a man aged 55 to 70 with acute or convalescent COVID-19. Material for sequencing was peripheral blood. The CDR3 DNA reads TGTGCCAGCAGCTCCCAGGCACAGGGGAACACTGAAGCTTTCTTT. It yields the protein CASSSQAQGNTEAFF.